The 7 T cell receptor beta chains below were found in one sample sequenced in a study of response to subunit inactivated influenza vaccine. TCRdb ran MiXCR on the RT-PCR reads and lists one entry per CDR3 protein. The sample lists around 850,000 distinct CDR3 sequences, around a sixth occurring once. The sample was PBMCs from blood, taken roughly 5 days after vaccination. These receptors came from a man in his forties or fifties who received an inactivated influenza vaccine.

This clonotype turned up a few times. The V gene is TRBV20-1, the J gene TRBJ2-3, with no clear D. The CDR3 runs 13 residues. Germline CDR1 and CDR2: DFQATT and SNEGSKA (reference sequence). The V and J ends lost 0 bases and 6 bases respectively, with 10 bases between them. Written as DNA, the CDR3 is TGCAGTGCTAGAGAGTCCACCAGGGATACGCAGTATTTT. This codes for CSARESTRDTQYF.

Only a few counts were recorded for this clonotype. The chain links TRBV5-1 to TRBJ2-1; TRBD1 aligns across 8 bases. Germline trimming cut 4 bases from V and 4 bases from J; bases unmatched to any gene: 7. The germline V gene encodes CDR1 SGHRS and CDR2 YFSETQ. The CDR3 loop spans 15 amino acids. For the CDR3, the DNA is TGCGCCAGCAGCGCGGACAGGGAACCGTACAATGAGCAGTTCTTC. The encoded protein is CASSADREPYNEQFF.

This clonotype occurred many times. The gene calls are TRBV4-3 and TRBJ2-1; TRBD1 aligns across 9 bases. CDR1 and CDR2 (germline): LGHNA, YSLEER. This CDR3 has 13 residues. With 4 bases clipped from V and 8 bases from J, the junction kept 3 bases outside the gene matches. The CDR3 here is CASSRDRGYEQFF. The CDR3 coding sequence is TGCGCCAGCAGCCGCGACAGGGGGTATGAGCAGTTCTTC.

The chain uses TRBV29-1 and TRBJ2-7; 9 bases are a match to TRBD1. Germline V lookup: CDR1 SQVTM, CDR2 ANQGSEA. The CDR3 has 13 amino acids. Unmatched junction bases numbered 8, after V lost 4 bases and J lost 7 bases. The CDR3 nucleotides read TGCAGCGTTGGAGGGACAGGGATGGGGGAGCAGTACTTC. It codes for CSVGGTGMGEQYF.

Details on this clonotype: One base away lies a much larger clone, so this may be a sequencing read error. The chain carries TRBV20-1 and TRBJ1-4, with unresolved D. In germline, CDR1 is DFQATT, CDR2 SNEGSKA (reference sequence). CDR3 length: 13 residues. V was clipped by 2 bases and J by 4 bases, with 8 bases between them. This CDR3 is CSARIGVNEKLFF. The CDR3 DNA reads TGCAGTGCTAGAATCGGGGTTAATGAAAAACTGTTTTTT.

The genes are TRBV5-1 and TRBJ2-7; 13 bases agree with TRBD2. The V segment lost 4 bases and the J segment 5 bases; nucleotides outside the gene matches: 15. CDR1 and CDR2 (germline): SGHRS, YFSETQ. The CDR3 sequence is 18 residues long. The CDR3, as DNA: TGCGCCAGCAGCGGACGACTAGCGGGAGGCGTCCCCCAAGACGAGCAGTACTTC. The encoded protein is CASSGRLAGGVPQDEQYF.

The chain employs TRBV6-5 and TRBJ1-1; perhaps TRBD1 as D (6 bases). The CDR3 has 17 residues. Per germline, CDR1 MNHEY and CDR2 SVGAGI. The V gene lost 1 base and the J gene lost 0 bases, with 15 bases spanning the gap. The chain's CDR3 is CASSYLPGASLNTEAFF. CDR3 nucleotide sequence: TGTGCCAGCAGTTACTTGCCGGGGGCCTCTCTGAACACTGAAGCTTTCTTT.